A selection of T cell receptor beta chains follows, all from one sample in a study of blood T cell repertoires in COVID-19. TCRdb's copy holds only in-frame clones and misses some; the assay was immunoSEQ multiplex PCR. The table lists about 120,000 clones, around 87% of them singletons. The sample consisted of peripheral blood. These receptors were collected from a woman aged 55-70 years with COVID-19, enrolled during active disease. Each CDR3 is given with its conserved first and last residue. D genes are given only for firm matches. A row's size may be missing; if present it is once, few, many or a size class.

-,-,TRBV9,TRBJ2-1,CASSVGQGALTGYNEQFF,TGTGCCAGCAGCGTAGGCCAAGGGGCTCTAACCGGATACAATGAGCAGTTCTTC
-,-,TRBV19,TRBJ1-5,CASSIDRGRPQHF,TGTGCCAGTAGTATAGACAGGGGCCGGCCCCAGCATTTT
-,TRBD1,TRBV5-1,TRBJ1-1,CASSSQGVHTEAFF,TGCGCCAGCAGCTCTCAGGGGGTACACACTGAAGCTTTCTTT
-,-,TRBV6-2/TRBV6-3,TRBJ1-5,CASSYAQGRDQPQHF,TGTGCCAGCAGTTACGCCCAGGGAAGAGATCAGCCCCAGCATTTT
-,-,TRBV7-9,TRBJ1-4,CASSATLGEKLFF,TGTGCCAGCAGCGCGACATTGGGCGAAAAACTGTTTTTT
-,-,TRBV5-1,TRBJ1-2,CASSLDSLNYGYTF,TGCGCCAGCAGCTTGGACAGCCTCAACTATGGCTACACCTTC
-,-,TRBV7-9,TRBJ1-5,CASSRMGTVGQPQHF,TGTGCCAGCAGCCGCATGGGTACAGTCGGACAGCCCCAGCATTTT
-,-,TRBV6-1,TRBJ1-1,CASSEANGEAFF,TGTGCCAGCAGTGAAGCGAACGGGGAAGCTTTCTTT
once,-,TRBV21-1,TRBJ1-5,CASRIRTGGSEGDQPQHF,TGTGCCAGCAGGATTCGGACAGGGGGAAGTGAAGGGGATCAACCCCAGCATTTT
few,TRBD2,TRBV10-3,TRBJ2-7,CATRDYYEQYF,TGTGCCACCCGGGACTACTACGAGCAGTACTTC
-,TRBD1,TRBV12-3/TRBV12-4,TRBJ1-2,CASSSQGALGYTF,TGTGCCAGCAGCTCACAGGGGGCGCTTGGCTACACCTTC
-,-,TRBV15,TRBJ2-4,CATSRVGPTKNIQYF,TGTGCCACCAGCAGAGTGGGGCCAACTAAAAACATTCAGTACTTC
-,TRBD1,TRBV5-1,TRBJ2-7,CASSFGTGTYEQYF,TGCGCCAGCAGCTTTGGGACAGGGACTTACGAGCAGTACTTC
-,-,TRBV5-1,TRBJ1-1,CASSFAGNTEAFF,TGCGCCAGCAGCTTCGCAGGGAACACTGAAGCTTTCTTT
-,TRBD1,TRBV4-2,TRBJ2-2,CASSQDRLNTGELFF,TGTGCCAGCAGTCAGGACAGGCTGAACACCGGGGAGCTGTTTTTT
-,TRBD1,TRBV18,TRBJ2-1,CASSPLPGQGRNEQFF,TGTGCCAGCTCACCGCTTCCGGGACAGGGGAGGAATGAGCAGTTCTTC
-,TRBD1,TRBV6-5,TRBJ1-1,CASSPTGQLNTEAFF,TGTGCCAGCAGCCCCACGGGACAGCTTAACACTGAAGCTTTCTTT
-,TRBD2,TRBV3-1/TRBV3-2,TRBJ2-5,CASSQVRTRQETQYF,TGTGCCAGCAGCCAAGTACGGACTAGACAAGAGACCCAGTACTTC
-,-,TRBV19,TRBJ1-6,CASSETRSSYNSPLHF,TGTGCCAGTAGTGAAACAAGGAGCTCCTATAATTCACCCCTCCACTTT
-,-,TRBV2,TRBJ1-5,CASSWQHVNQPQHF,TGTGCCAGCAGTTGGCAACACGTCAATCAGCCCCAGCATTTT
once,-,TRBV4-3,TRBJ2-5,CASSQDPGNKETQYF,TGCGCCAGCAGCCAAGATCCGGGAAATAAAGAGACCCAGTACTTC
once,TRBD2,TRBV9,TRBJ2-3,CASSVEPSGGALINTQYF,TGTGCCAGCAGCGTAGAGCCTAGCGGGGGGGCCCTTATTAATACGCAGTATTTT
-,TRBD1,TRBV9,TRBJ1-1,CASSPRTGLDTEAFF,TGTGCCAGCAGCCCCAGGACAGGGTTAGACACTGAAGCTTTCTTT
once,-,TRBV7-8,TRBJ1-2,CASSLDGELYGYTF,TGTGCCAGCAGCTTAGACGGCGAACTATATGGCTACACCTTC
-,TRBD1,TRBV3-1/TRBV3-2,TRBJ1-2,CASSHRTGGVYGYTF,TGTGCCAGCAGCCACCGGACAGGGGGCGTCTATGGCTACACCTTC
few,TRBD1,TRBV6-6,TRBJ1-3,CASTPGGRSSGNTIYF,TGTGCCAGCACCCCAGGGGGGCGAAGCTCTGGAAACACCATATATTTT
-,-,TRBV5-1,TRBJ1-6,CASSLETAVGGSPLHF,TGCGCCAGCAGCTTGGAGACCGCGGTCGGGGGTTCACCCCTCCACTTT
-,TRBD1,TRBV6-2/TRBV6-3,TRBJ1-2,CASSQGTGYGYTF,TGTGCCAGCAGTCAAGGGACAGGCTATGGCTACACCTTC
once,-,TRBV10-1,TRBJ1-4,CASSGREEFEKLFF,TGCGCCAGCAGTGGCAGGGAGGAGTTTGAAAAACTGTTTTTT
-,-,TRBV19,TRBJ1-6,CASSRSGNSPLHF,TGTGCCAGTAGTAGGTCGGGTAATTCACCCCTCCACTTT
once,-,TRBV5-3,TRBJ1-2,CATPWAYGYTF,TGTGCCACCCCCTGGGCCTATGGCTACACCTTC
-,TRBD2,TRBV7-9,TRBJ2-5,CASSRGGAVGETQYF,TGTGCCAGCAGCCGCGGGGGGGCAGTTGGTGAGACCCAGTACTTC
-,-,TRBV20-1,TRBJ1-2,CSADSNYGYTF,TGCAGTGCGGACAGTAACTATGGCTACACCTTC
-,TRBD2,TRBV30,TRBJ2-1,CAWGTSGSYNEQFF,TGTGCCTGGGGGACTAGCGGATCCTACAATGAGCAGTTCTTC
-,TRBD1,TRBV5-4,TRBJ1-6,CASSLGQDNSPLHF,TGTGCCAGCAGCCTGGGACAGGATAATTCACCCCTCCACTTT
-,-,TRBV6-1,TRBJ1-1,CASSRPVTEAFF,TGTGCCAGCAGTCGCCCGGTCACTGAAGCTTTCTTT
few,-,TRBV19,TRBJ1-5,CASSIEARGYQPQHF,TGTGCCAGTAGTATAGAAGCCAGGGGATATCAGCCCCAGCATTTT
once,-,TRBV5-1,TRBJ1-2,CASSLSATADGYTF,TGCGCCAGCAGCTTGTCTGCGACAGCTGATGGCTACACCTTC
once,-,TRBV18,TRBJ2-1,CASSRPSGGEQFF,TGTGCCAGCTCACGCCCCTCAGGGGGGGAGCAGTTCTTC
-,-,TRBV7-8,TRBJ1-6,CASSTWTDSPLHF,TGTGCCAGCAGCACTTGGACTGATTCACCCCTCCACTTT
few,-,TRBV5-6,TRBJ2-5,CASSLLRKGRSVQETQYF,TGTGCCAGCAGCTTACTCCGGAAGGGGCGTTCAGTCCAAGAGACCCAGTACTTC
-,-,TRBV9,TRBJ2-5,CASSVGLAGGAQETQYF,TGTGCCAGCAGCGTAGGGCTTGCGGGCGGGGCCCAAGAGACCCAGTACTTC
-,TRBD1,TRBV7-9,TRBJ2-7,CASSSPGGASYEQYF,TGTGCCAGCAGCTCTCCAGGGGGCGCTTCCTACGAGCAGTACTTC
-,-,TRBV2,TRBJ1-3,CASSGTAGNTIYF,TGTGCCAGCAGTGGGACTGCCGGAAACACCATATATTTT
-,TRBD1,TRBV25-1,TRBJ1-2,CATSSARDRNYGYTF,TGTGCCACTTCCTCCGCGAGGGACAGAAACTATGGCTACACCTTC
-,-,TRBV7-9,TRBJ1-2,CASSLRQMGGYTF,TGTGCCAGCAGCTTACGACAGATGGGTGGCTACACCTTC
-,-,TRBV11-3,TRBJ2-3,CASSSTLGGNTQYF,TGTGCCAGCAGCTCAACCTTGGGGGGAAATACGCAGTATTTT
-,-,TRBV5-1,TRBJ1-2,CASSIDGAGDYGYTF,TGCGCCAGCAGCATTGATGGGGCAGGGGACTATGGCTACACCTTC
-,-,TRBV19,TRBJ1-2,CASSLRQSNYGYTF,TGTGCCAGTAGTCTCCGACAGTCTAACTATGGCTACACCTTC
few,-,TRBV6-5,TRBJ1-5,CASRQGNQPQHF,TGTGCCAGCAGACAGGGCAATCAGCCCCAGCATTTT
once,-,TRBV5-6,TRBJ1-1,CASSPAGGAGTEAFF,TGTGCCAGCAGTCCCGCGGGAGGGGCAGGTACTGAAGCTTTCTTT
few,-,TRBV12-3/TRBV12-4,TRBJ1-5,CASSRGLYQPQHF,TGTGCCAGCAGTCGCGGACTTTATCAGCCCCAGCATTTT
-,-,TRBV14,TRBJ1-6,CASSLGVQNSPLHF,TGTGCCAGCAGCCTCGGGGTTCAAAATTCACCCCTCCACTTT
-,TRBD1,TRBV2,TRBJ1-4,CASRLGQGNEKLFF,TGTGCCAGCAGGCTGGGACAGGGTAATGAAAAACTGTTTTTT